This T cell receptor (beta chain) originates from a study of blood T cell repertoires in COVID-19. Sequencing used immunoSEQ multiplex PCR; TCRdb keeps in-frame clones, though not all of them. This sample carries hundreds of thousands of clones, around 90% of them seen once, and the ten largest clones take more than 0.95%. V shed 1 base, J shed 4 bases, and the junction held 1 base outside the gene matches. The CDR3 spans 12 residues. CDR1 is SQVTM and CDR2 is ANQGSEA in the germline V gene. The sequence was obtained from a man between 35 and 55 years old with acute or convalescent COVID-19. The V call is TRBV29-1, the J call TRBJ2-7, with TRBD2 identical over 7 bases. Sequenced material: peripheral blood. The CDR3 sequence: CSVEGGGYEQYF. The CDR3 region has the DNA TGCAGCGTTGAAGGGGGGGGGTACGAGCAGTACTTC.